This T cell receptor beta chain originates from a study of shared clonotypes between healthy human individuals. Study as a whole: Per donor, three plates held CD4 naive cells, three held CD4 memory, two held CD8 naive and one held CD8 memory. Study-wide results and limits: Apart from blood, nothing was sampled; tissue repertoires likely differ. Sharing across four donors was seen in 4% to 5.5% of naive CD4 clonotypes.

A note on this clone: Its antigen is unknown.

The CDR3 contains 14 residues. The germline gives CDR1 KGHSH, CDR2 LQKENI. Germline trimming cut 3 bases from V and 3 bases from J; bases unmatched to any gene: 3. TCRdb's table, derived via immunoSEQ multiplex PCR, lists solely in-frame clones and lacks some. Found here are about 2 million clones, 95% of them singletons; the top ten hold roughly 0.13%. V usage is TRBV18 and J usage is TRBJ2-5; the match to TRBD1 covers 8 bases. The TCR originated in a young man in good health. Sequenced input: naive CD4+ T cells sorted from blood. Subset noted: CD45RA+ positively selected. DNA of the CDR3: TGTGCCAGCTCACCGGGACAGGAAGAAGAGACCCAGTACTTC. It is translated as CASSPGQEEETQYF.